This TCR beta chain comes out of a study of blood T cell repertoires in COVID-19 (TCRdb year 2020). Some background on the complete study: Samples covering the acute and convalescent phases of COVID-19 were provided by collaborators in the United States, Italy and Spain. The sample metadata nearly always contained a de-identified subject ID, COVID-19 status, age in years and sex. The prospective study material was composed of cDNA or gDNA derived from T cells, B-cell-depleted T cells, or PBMCs. The samples were drawn from the first 160 participants of the ongoing ImmuneRACE study and from 1,254 subjects provided by 6 global collaborators. Subjects who had been exposed to COVID-19, were actively infected with it, or had recovered from it provided the deeply sampled blood TCRbeta repertoires that made up the dataset. A freely available public database, intended as a resource for researchers studying the immune response to SARS-CoV-2, is where the repertoires were released. Where available, HLA class I and class II types were obtained from metadata supplied by the sample provider rather than from assay-based typing.

This clone was seen once. Its cognate antigen has yet to be identified. Base quality data are lacking; no much larger clone is found one base away. Collaborating institutions collected whole blood in K2EDTA tubes following their own protocols. Collaborator samples were shipped for TCRbeta analysis as frozen whole blood, isolated PBMCs, or DNA extracted from either sample type. TCRbeta CDR3 regions were amplified from genomic DNA by means of the immunoSEQ Assay, a bias-controlled multiplex PCR. For the original study's pipeline: Nucleated cell counts per sample were estimated from amplification of reference gene primers within the assay. To quantify the absolute abundance of each unique TCRbeta CDR3 rearrangement, sequence reads were collapsed and filtered. For each sample, productive Simpson clonality was calculated by taking the square root of Simpson's diversity index across productive rearrangements. This is the immuneACCESS table as TCRdb keeps it, with only in-frame sequences that have V and J called. A part of the clones is gone; compared with another copy, unresolved V genes explain less than half, and the rest is unexplained. V and J calls and clone size are given by that table; D and trimming were obtained from the DNA. Recorded for this sample are some 210,000 clones; roughly four fifths of them occurred a single time. The leading ten clones occupy roughly 12% of the sample.

Study-wide findings and limitations: The amount of clinical and demographic metadata varied by source and participant and was provided uncurated.

Via the germline V gene, CDR1 is KGHDR and CDR2 SFDVKD. The CDR3, from cysteine to phenylalanine, totals 16 residues. The DNA shown is the 48-base CDR3, in frame from base 1. Compared with germline, V lacks 1 base and J lacks 2 bases; bases without a gene match: 5. The chain is assembled from TRBV24-1 and TRBJ2-3; 7 central bases correspond to TRBD2. Material: peripheral blood. The source of this sequence is a woman in her 40s with acute or convalescent COVID-19. This receptor has the CDR3 CATSDFKGRATDTQYF. The bases are TGTGCCACCAGTGATTTTAAAGGGAGGGCCACAGATACGCAGTATTTT.